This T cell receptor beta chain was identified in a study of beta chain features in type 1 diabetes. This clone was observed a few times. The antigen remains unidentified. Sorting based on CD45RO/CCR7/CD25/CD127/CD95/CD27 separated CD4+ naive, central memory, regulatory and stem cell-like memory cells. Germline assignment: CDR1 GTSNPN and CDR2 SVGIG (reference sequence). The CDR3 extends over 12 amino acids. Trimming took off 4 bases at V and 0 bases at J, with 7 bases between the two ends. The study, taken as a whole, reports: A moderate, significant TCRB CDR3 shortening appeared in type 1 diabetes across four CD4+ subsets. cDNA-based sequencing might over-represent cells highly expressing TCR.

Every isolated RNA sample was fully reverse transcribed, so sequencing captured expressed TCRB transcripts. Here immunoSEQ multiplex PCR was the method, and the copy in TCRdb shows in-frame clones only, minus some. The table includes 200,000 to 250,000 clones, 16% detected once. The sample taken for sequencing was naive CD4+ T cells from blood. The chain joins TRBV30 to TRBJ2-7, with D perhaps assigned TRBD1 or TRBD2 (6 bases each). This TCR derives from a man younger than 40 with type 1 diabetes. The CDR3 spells CAWTGASYEQYF. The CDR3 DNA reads TGTGCCTGGACGGGGGCCTCCTACGAGCAGTACTTC.